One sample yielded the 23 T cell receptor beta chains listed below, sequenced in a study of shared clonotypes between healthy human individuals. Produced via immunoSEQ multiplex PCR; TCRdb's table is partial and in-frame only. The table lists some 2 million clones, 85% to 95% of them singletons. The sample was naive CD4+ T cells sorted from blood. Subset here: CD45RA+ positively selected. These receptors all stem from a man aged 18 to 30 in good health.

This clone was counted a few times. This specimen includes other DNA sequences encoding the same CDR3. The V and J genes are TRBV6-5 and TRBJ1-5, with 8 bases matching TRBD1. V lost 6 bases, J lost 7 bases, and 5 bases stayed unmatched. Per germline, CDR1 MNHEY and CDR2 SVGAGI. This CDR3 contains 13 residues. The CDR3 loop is CASSRTGQQPQHF. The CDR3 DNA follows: TGTGCCAGCAGCAGGACAGGGCAACAGCCCCAGCATTTT.

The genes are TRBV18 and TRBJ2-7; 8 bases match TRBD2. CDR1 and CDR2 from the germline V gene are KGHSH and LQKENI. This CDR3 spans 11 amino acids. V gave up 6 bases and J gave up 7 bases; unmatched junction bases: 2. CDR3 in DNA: TGTGCCAGCTCGAGCGGGGGTGAGCAGTACTTC. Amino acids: CASSSGGEQYF.

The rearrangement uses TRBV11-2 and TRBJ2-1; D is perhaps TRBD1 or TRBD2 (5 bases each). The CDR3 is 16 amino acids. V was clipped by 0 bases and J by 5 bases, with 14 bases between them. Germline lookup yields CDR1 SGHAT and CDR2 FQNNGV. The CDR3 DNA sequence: TGTGCCAGCAGCTTAGATCGGGGCCGGCTGGACAATGAGCAGTTCTTC. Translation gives CASSLDRGRLDNEQFF.

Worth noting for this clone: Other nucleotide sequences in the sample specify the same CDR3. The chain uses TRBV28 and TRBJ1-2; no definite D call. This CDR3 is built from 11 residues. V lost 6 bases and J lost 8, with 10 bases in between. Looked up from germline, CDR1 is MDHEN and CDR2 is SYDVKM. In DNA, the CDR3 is TGTGCCAGCAGCCGCACGGGGGGCTACACCTTC. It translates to CASSRTGGYTF.

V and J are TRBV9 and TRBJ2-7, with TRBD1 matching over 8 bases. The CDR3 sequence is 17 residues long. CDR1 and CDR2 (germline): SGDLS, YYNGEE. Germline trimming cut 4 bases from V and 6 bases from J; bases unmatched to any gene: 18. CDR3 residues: CASSRTVPGQVGGEQYF. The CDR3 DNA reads TGTGCCAGCAGCCGGACTGTACCGGGACAGGTCGGGGGCGAGCAGTACTTC.

The CDR3 protein is CASSQGIPNEKLFF. The CDR3 DNA reads as TGTGCCAGCAGCCAAGGGATCCCTAATGAAAAACTGTTTTTT. This rearrangement joins TRBV14 to TRBJ1-4; D is unclear. The CDR3 spans 14 residues. Trimming shortened V by 1 base and J by 3 bases, and 6 bases separated the two germline ends. Germline lookup yields CDR1 SGHDN and CDR2 FVKESK.

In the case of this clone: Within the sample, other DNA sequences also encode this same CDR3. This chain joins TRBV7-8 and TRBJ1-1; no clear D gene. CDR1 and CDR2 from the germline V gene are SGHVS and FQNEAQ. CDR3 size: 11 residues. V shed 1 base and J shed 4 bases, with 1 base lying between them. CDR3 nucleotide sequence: TGTGCCAGCAGCTTAGGCACTGAAGCTTTCTTT. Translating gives CASSLGTEAFF.

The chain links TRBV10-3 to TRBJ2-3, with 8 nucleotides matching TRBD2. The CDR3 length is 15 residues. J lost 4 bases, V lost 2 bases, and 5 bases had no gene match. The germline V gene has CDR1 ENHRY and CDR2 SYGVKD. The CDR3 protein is CAISEGAGAPDTQYF. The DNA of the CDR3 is TGTGCCATCAGTGAGGGAGCGGGGGCCCCAGATACGCAGTATTTT.

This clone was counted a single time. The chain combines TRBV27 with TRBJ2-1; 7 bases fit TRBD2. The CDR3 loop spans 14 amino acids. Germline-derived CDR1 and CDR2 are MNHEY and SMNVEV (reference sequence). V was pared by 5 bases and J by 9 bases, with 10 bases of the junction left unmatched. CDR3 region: CASSLRELGAEQFF. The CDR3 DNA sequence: TGTGCCAGCAGTCTGCGGGAGTTAGGGGCTGAGCAGTTCTTC.

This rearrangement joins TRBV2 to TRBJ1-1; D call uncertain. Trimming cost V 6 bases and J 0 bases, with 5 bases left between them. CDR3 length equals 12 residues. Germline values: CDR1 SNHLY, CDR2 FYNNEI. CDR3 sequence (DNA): TGTGCCAGCAGAATTCTGAACACTGAAGCTTTCTTT. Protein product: CASRILNTEAFF.

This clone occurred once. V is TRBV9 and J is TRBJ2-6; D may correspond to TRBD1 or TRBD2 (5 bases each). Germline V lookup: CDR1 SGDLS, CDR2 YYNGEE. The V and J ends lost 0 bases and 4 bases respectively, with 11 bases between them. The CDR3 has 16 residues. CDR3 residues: CASSVAWGSGANVLTF. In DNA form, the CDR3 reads TGTGCCAGCAGCGTAGCTTGGGGGTCCGGGGCCAACGTCCTGACTTTC.

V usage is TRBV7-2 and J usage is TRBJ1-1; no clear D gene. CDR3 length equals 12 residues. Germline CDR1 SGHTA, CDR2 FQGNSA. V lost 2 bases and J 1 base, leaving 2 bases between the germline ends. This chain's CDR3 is CASSLQNTEAFF. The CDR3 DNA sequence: TGTGCCAGCAGCTTACAGAACACTGAAGCTTTCTTT.

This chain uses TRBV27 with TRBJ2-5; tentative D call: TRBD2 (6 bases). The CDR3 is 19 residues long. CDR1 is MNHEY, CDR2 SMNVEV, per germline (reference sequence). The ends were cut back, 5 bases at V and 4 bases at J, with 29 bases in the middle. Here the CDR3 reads CASSKTTSSGLGGRETQYF. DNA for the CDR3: TGTGCCAGCAGTAAAACCACCTCCTCGGGACTTGGGGGTAGAGAGACCCAGTACTTC.

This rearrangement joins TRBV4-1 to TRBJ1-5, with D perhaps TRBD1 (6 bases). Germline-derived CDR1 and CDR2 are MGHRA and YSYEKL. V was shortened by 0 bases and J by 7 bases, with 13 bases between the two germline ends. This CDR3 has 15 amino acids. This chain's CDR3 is CASSQDRGAQQPQHF. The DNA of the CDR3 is TGCGCCAGCAGCCAAGATCGGGGGGCCCAGCAGCCCCAGCATTTT.

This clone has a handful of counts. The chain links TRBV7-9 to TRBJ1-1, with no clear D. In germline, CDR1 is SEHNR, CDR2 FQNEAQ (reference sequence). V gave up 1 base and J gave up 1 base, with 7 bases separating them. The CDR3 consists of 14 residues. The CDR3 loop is CASSLDQTNTEAFF. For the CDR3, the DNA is TGTGCCAGCAGCTTAGACCAAACGAACACTGAAGCTTTCTTT. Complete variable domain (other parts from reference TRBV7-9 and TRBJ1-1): DTGVSQNPRHKITKRGQNVTFRCDPISEHNRLYWYRQTLGQGPEFLTYFQNEAQLEKSRLLSDRFSAERPKGSFSTLEIQRTEQGDSAMYLCASSLDQTNTEAFFGQGTRLTVV.

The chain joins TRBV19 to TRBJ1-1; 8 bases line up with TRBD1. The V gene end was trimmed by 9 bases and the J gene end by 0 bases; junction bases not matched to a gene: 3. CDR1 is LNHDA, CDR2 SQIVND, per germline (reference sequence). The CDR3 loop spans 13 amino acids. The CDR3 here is CARKQGVNTEAFF. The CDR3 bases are TGTGCCAGGAAACAGGGGGTGAACACTGAAGCTTTCTTT.

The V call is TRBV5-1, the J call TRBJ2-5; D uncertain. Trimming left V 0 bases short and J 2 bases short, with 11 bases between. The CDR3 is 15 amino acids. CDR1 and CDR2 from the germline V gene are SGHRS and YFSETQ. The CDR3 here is CASSLEITYQETQYF. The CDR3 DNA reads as TGCGCCAGCAGCTTGGAAATAACCTATCAAGAGACCCAGTACTTC.

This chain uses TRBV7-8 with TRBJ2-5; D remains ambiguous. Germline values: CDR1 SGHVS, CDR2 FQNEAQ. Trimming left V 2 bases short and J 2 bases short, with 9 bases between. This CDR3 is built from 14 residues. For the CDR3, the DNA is TGTGCCAGCAGCTTAATGCGGCCGCAAGAGACCCAGTACTTC. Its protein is CASSLMRPQETQYF.

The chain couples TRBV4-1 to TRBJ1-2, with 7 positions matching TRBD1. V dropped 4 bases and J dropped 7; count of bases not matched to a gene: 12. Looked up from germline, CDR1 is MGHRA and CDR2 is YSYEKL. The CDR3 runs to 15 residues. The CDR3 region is CASSREGASSGGYTF. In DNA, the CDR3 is TGCGCCAGCAGCCGAGAGGGGGCTTCCTCGGGTGGCTACACCTTC.

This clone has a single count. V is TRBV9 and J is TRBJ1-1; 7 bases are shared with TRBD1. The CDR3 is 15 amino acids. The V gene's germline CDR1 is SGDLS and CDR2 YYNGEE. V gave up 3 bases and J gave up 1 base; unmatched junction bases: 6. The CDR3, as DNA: TGTGCCAGCAGCGCGCGGACAGGTTCGAACACTGAAGCTTTCTTT. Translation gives CASSARTGSNTEAFF.

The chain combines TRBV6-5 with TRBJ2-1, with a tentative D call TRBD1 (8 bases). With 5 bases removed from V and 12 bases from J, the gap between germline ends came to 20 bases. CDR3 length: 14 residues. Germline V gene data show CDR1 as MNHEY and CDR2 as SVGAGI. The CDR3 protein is CASSTTQGGARQFF. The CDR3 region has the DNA TGTGCCAGCAGTACCACACAGGGGGGGGCACGGCAGTTCTTC.

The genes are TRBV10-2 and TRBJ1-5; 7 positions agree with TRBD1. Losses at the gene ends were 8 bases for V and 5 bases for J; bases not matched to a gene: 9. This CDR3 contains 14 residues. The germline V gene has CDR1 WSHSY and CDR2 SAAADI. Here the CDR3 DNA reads TGCGCCAGCTCCGAACAGGGGATACATCAGCCCCAGCATTTT. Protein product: CASSEQGIHQPQHF.

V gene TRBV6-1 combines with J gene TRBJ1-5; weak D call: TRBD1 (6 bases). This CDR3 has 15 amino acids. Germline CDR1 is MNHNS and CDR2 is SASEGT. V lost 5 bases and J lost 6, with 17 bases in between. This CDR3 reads CASSPPGRGVQPQHF. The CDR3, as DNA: TGTGCCAGCAGTCCTCCGGGTAGGGGGGTTCAGCCCCAGCATTTT.